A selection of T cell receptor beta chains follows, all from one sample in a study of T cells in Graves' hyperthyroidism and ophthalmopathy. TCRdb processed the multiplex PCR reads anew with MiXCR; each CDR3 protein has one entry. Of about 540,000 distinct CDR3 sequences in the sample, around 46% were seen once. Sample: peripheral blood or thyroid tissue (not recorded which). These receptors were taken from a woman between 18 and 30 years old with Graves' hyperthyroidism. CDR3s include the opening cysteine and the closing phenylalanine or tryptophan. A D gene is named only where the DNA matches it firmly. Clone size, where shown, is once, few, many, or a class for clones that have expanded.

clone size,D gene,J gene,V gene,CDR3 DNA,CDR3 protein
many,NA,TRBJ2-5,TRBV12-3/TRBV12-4,TGTGCCAGCACCCCTCAAGAGTATCGAGCGGGAGAGACCCAGTACTTC,CASTPQEYRAGETQYF
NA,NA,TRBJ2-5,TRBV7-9,TGTGCCAGCAGGGCCGGGACGTCCCTGCAGACCCAGTACTTC,CASRAGTSLQTQYF
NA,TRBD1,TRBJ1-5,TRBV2,TGTGCCAGTGATCAGGGGGTGGGGCCCCAGCATTTT,CASDQGVGPQHF
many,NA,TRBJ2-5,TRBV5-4,TGTGCCAGCAGCTTGGACTGGGGGCAGGGTGAGACCCAGTACTTC,CASSLDWGQGETQYF
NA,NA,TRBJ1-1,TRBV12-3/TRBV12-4,TGTGCCAGCACCAAAGCGGGCCTGAACACTGAAGCTTTCTTT,CASTKAGLNTEAFF
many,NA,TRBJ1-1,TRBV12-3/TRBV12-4,TGTGCCAGCAGTTTAGGGGATTACACTGAAGCTTTCTTT,CASSLGDYTEAFF
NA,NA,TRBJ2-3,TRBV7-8,TGTGCCAGCAGCTTGGAAGGGGCAGATACGCGGTATTTT,CASSLEGADTRYF
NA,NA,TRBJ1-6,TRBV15,TGTGCCACCAGCAGCAGGGTGCGAAATTCACCCCTCCACTTT,CATSSRVRNSPLHF
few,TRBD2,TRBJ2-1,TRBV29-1,TGCAGCGTTGGGACTAGCGGGAGTAATGAGCAGTTCTTC,CSVGTSGSNEQFF
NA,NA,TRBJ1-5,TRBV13,TGTGCCAGCAGCTTAGGAGCGCAGCCCCAGCATTTT,CASSLGAQPQHF
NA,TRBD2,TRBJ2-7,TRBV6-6,TGTGCCAGCAGTTATCTAGGAAGCGGGAGAGGGGACTACGAGCAGTACTTC,CASSYLGSGRGDYEQYF
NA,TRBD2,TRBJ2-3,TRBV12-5,TGTGCCAGCAGCGTGTTGTCGGGAGGGAGCACAGATACGCAGTATTTT,CASSVLSGGSTDTQYF
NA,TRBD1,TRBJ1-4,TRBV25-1,TGTGCTAGATCCGTTCCGACAGGGAGTAATGAAAAACTGTTTTTT,CARSVPTGSNEKLFF
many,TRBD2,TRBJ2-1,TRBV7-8,TGTGCCAGCAGCTTAGCGGACGGGAGGGGTTGGAATGAGCAGTTCTTC,CASSLADGRGWNEQFF
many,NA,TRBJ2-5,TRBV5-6,TGTGCCAGCAGCTTGACAGGTAGTTTCGAGACCCAGTACTTC,CASSLTGSFETQYF
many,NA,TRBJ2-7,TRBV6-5,TGTGCCAGCAGCACCCGGACAGCACCCTACGAGCAGTACTTC,CASSTRTAPYEQYF
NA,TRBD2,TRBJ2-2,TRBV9,TGTGCCAGCAGCGCGGGTCGACTAGCGGGTCCCTACGAGCTGTTTTTT,CASSAGRLAGPYELFF
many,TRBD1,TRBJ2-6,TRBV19,TGTGCCAGTAGTGACAGGGGAACCTCCGGGGCCAACGTCCTGACTTTC,CASSDRGTSGANVLTF
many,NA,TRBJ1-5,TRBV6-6,TGTGCCAGCAGTGACGAACGGGATCAGCCCCAGCATTTT,CASSDERDQPQHF
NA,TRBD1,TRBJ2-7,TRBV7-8,TGTGCCAGCAGTCCCGGGACAGGGCACCTTTGGGAGCGGTACTTC,CASSPGTGHLWERYF
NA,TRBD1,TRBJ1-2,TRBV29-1,TGCAGCGTTCCACCCCAGGGGGTCTATGGCTACACCTTC,CSVPPQGVYGYTF
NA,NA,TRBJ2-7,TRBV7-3,TGTGCCAGCAGCTTCTCGTTGGGATCACCCTACAATGAGCAGTACTTC,CASSFSLGSPYNEQYF
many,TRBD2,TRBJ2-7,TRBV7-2,TGTGCCAGCAGCTACGGGAGGGGCTCCTACGAGCAGTACTTC,CASSYGRGSYEQYF
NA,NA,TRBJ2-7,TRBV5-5,TGTGCCAGCAGCTCCGGGACTCTACGGGGTGAGCAGTACTTC,CASSSGTLRGEQYF
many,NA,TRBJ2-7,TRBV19,TGTGCCAGTAGTTCTACGGGACTGATCGACGAGCAGTACTTC,CASSSTGLIDEQYF
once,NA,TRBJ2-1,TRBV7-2,TGTGCCAGCAGCTTAATAGGTGCCGAAGATGAGCAGTTCTTC,CASSLIGAEDEQFF
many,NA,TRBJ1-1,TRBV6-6,TGTGCCAGCAGTTACCCGGGTGGGCTCACTGAAGCTTTCTTT,CASSYPGGLTEAFF
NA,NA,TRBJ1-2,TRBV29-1,TGCAGTTACCGGACAACTAACTATGGCTACACCTTC,CSYRTTNYGYTF
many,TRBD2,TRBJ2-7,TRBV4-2,TGTGCCAGCAGCCAAGGGGGACTAGGCCTCTACGAGCAGTACTTC,CASSQGGLGLYEQYF
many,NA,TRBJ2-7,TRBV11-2,TGTGCCAGCAGCTTTACAGATTTGTACGAGCAGTACTTC,CASSFTDLYEQYF